This TCR beta chain was profiled in a study of OX40 agonist ivuxolimab in advanced cancers. Overall study context: With ivuxolimab, an agonistic anti-OX40 (CD134) antibody, patients were treated. In three patients, partial responses were observed, one with hepatocellular carcinoma and two with cutaneous melanoma.

Autoimmune disease history or systemic immunosuppression barred patients. On this clone: No antigen is known for it.

Sequencing used immunoSEQ multiplex PCR; TCRdb keeps in-frame clones, though not all of them. The sample consists of fewer than 90,000 clones, over 90% of them appearing once. Study-wide points: Several nonresponders also turned out to have low normalized T-cell clonal expansion.

Unmatched junction bases numbered 7, after V lost 4 bases and J lost 8 bases. This CDR3 contains 14 residues. The germline CDR1 and CDR2 sequences are MNHEY and SMNVEV (reference sequence). This specimen consisted of CD4+ or CD8+ T cells sorted from blood, obtained in a trial of the OX40 agonist ivuxolimab. The chain carries TRBV27 and TRBJ2-1, with 8 nucleotides matching TRBD1. The sequence was collected from an adult with an advanced solid tumor such as melanoma, head and neck, liver or kidney cancer. The CDR3 protein is CASSSLQGAHEQFF. CDR3 DNA: TGTGCCAGCAGTTCCTTGCAGGGGGCCCATGAGCAGTTCTTC.